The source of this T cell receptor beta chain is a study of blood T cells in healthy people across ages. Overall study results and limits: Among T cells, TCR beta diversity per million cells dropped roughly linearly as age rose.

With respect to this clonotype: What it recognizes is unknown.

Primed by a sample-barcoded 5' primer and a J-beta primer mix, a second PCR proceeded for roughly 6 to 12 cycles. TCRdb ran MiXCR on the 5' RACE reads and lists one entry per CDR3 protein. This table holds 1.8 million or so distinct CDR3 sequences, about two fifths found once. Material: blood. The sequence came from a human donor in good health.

The CDR3 nucleotides read TGTGCCAGCAGTTACACGGGACAGGGGATCTATGGCTACACCTTC. This codes for CASSYTGQGIYGYTF. The chain couples TRBV6-5 to TRBJ1-2; 10 nucleotides agree with TRBD1. The CDR3 has 15 amino acids. Germline lookup yields CDR1 MNHEY and CDR2 SVGAGI. V shed 2 bases, J shed 4 bases, and the junction held 4 bases outside the gene matches.